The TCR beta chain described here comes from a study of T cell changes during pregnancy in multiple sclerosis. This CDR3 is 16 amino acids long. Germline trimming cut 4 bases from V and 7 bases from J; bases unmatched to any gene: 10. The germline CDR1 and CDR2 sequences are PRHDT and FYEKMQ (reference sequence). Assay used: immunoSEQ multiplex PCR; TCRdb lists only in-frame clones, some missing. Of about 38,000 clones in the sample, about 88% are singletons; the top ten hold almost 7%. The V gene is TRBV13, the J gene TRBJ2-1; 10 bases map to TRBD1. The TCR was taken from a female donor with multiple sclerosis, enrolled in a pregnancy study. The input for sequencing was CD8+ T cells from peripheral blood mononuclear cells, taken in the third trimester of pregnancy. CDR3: CASSSIRDRGLNEQFF. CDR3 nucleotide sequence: TGTGCCAGCAGCTCAATCCGGGACAGGGGTTTAAATGAGCAGTTCTTC.